The 9 T cell receptor beta chains reported below all come from one sample, sequenced in a study of blood T cell repertoires in COVID-19. The method was immunoSEQ multiplex PCR; TCRdb's version includes in-frame clones alone and lacks a portion of them. In the table there are around 310,000 clones, 75% to 90% of which are singletons. Sequenced sample: PBMCs or T cells enriched from blood (not recorded which). These receptor sequences come from a man aged 30-40 years who had recovered from COVID-19.

Turning to this clone: Other nucleotide sequences in the sample specify the same CDR3. The chain combines TRBV2 with TRBJ2-7; TRBD1 matches 8 bases. The germline V gene has CDR1 SNHLY and CDR2 FYNNEI. After removal of 8 bases from V and 2 bases from J, the junction contained 5 bases not matched to a gene. This CDR3 has 13 amino acids. The CDR3 spells CASSGQGTYEQYF. In nucleotides, the CDR3 is TGTGCCAGCTCTGGACAGGGAACCTACGAGCAGTACTTC.

This chain connects TRBV2 to TRBJ2-3; 16 nucleotides match TRBD2. Germline CDR1 and CDR2: SNHLY and FYNNEI. With V trimmed by 6 bases and J by 2 bases, 8 bases remained unmatched. The CDR3 length is 18 residues. CDR3 nucleotides: TGTGCCAGCAGCACCGGGACTAGCGGGGGGGGTTTCACAGATACGCAGTATTTT. The encoded protein is CASSTGTSGGGFTDTQYF.

CDR3: CATSDGGGRAKNIQYF. The CDR3 DNA sequence: TGTGCCACCAGTGATGGTGGGGGCAGAGCCAAAAACATTCAGTACTTC. This sequence joins TRBV24-1 and TRBJ2-4; tentatively, D is TRBD1 (6 bases). Germline V gene lookup returns CDR1 KGHDR and CDR2 SFDVKD. The V end lost 3 bases, the J end lost 0 bases, and 11 bases lay between the germline ends. The CDR3 runs 16 residues.

The V gene is TRBV30, the J gene TRBJ1-5; tentative D call: TRBD1 (5 bases). Per the germline V gene, CDR1 is GTSNPN and CDR2 is SVGIG (reference sequence). The CDR3 runs to 14 residues. Between the trimmed V and J ends, which lost 0 bases and 4 bases, there was a span of 10 bases. The CDR3 nucleotides read TGTGCCTGGAGTGTGCAGGGCCGGAATCAGCCCCAGCATTTT. This codes for CAWSVQGRNQPQHF.

V and J are TRBV27 and TRBJ2-3; D not certain. Germline V gene sequence: CDR1 MNHEY, CDR2 SMNVEV (reference sequence). This CDR3 spans 13 amino acids. V lost 2 bases, J lost 0 bases, and 3 bases lay in between. CDR3 sequence: CASSLRSTDTQYF. The DNA for the CDR3 is TGTGCCAGCAGTTTACGTAGCACAGATACGCAGTATTTT.

The chain uses TRBV18 and TRBJ2-7; D might be TRBD1 (5 bases). The V and J ends lost 10 bases and 4 bases respectively, with 17 bases between them. The length of the CDR3 is 13 residues. Germline lookup yields CDR1 KGHSH and CDR2 LQKENI. The CDR3 sequence is CATASNRLYEQYF. The DNA of the CDR3 is TGTGCCACGGCGAGCAACAGGTTATACGAGCAGTACTTC.

This clone showed up just once. The rearrangement links TRBV19 to TRBJ2-5, with 7 bases matching TRBD1. Germline V gene sequence: CDR1 LNHDA, CDR2 SQIVND (reference sequence). Trimming cost V 6 bases and J 3 bases; bases outside gene matches: 10. The CDR3 contains 15 residues. Written as DNA, the CDR3 is TGTGCCAGTAGCCTCAACAGACAGGGCGAAGAGACCCAGTACTTC. Amino acid sequence: CASSLNRQGEETQYF.

V is TRBV6-5 and J is TRBJ1-4, with TRBD1 matching over 7 bases. CDR3 size: 14 residues. Trimming cost V 2 bases and J 7 bases; bases outside gene matches: 4. Germline V lookup: CDR1 MNHEY, CDR2 SVGAGI. As DNA, the CDR3 is TGTGCCAGCAGTTACGACAGGGAATCTGAAAAACTGTTTTTT. Translated, it gives CASSYDRESEKLFF.

The V gene is TRBV19, the J gene TRBJ1-5; TRBD1 aligns across 10 bases. The CDR3 totals 17 residues. Germline V gene data show CDR1 as LNHDA and CDR2 as SQIVND (reference sequence). Trimming at V came to 3 bases and at J to 5 bases, leaving 10 bases not matched to a gene. Here the CDR3 reads CASSMGQGYRWDQPQHF. CDR3 nucleotides: TGTGCCAGTAGTATGGGACAGGGGTATCGGTGGGATCAGCCCCAGCATTTT.